The next 7 T cell receptor beta chains were all read from a single sample in a study of blood T cell repertoires in COVID-19. Clones were sequenced by immunoSEQ multiplex PCR, and TCRdb holds only the in-frame ones, with some missing. The repertoire holds about 410,000 clones, with around 89% as singletons. Sequencing was carried out using peripheral blood. The source of these receptors is a woman between 35 and 50 years old with COVID-19, enrolled during active disease.

This clone was counted once. The chain is built from TRBV7-9 and TRBJ1-1, with TRBD1 identical over 12 bases. Germline V gives CDR1 SEHNR, CDR2 FQNEAQ (reference sequence). CDR3 length equals 16 residues. The ends lost 5 bases at V and 3 bases at J; junction bases unmatched: 7. The CDR3 loop is CASSLGDRGLHTEAFF. In DNA form, the CDR3 reads TGTGCCAGCAGCCTAGGGGACAGGGGGCTCCACACTGAAGCTTTCTTT.

The chain recombines TRBV6-5 with TRBJ1-5; TRBD1 matches 7 bases. This CDR3 region has 13 residues. The V gene end was trimmed by 6 bases and the J gene end by 4 bases; junction bases not matched to a gene: 3. The V gene's germline CDR1 is MNHEY and CDR2 SVGAGI. CDR3 loop: CASRGQYNQPQHF. The CDR3 DNA sequence: TGTGCCAGCAGGGGACAGTATAATCAGCCCCAGCATTTT.

The rearrangement joins TRBV3-1 (or the pseudogene TRBV3-2) to TRBJ2-7; D gene uncertain. Germline-derived CDR1 and CDR2 are LGHDT and YNNKEL (reference sequence). The CDR3 has 16 amino acids. V lost 2 bases and J 0 bases, leaving 14 bases between the germline ends. DNA of the CDR3: TGTGCCAGCAGCCAATACCCCGGTTCGAACTCCTACGAGCAGTACTTC. This sequence encodes CASSQYPGSNSYEQYF.

The J gene is TRBJ1-2, the V gene TRBV2; unclear D gene. Germline CDR1 SNHLY, CDR2 FYNNEI. The V gene lost 4 bases and the J gene lost 4 bases, with 13 bases spanning the gap. This CDR3 is built from 14 residues. As DNA, the CDR3 is TGTGCCAGCAGTGCGGGGAGGTCTGGCTATGGCTACACCTTC. Protein: CASSAGRSGYGYTF.

The V gene is TRBV18, the J gene TRBJ2-7, with 8 bases lining up with TRBD1. J was trimmed by 2 bases and V by 4 bases; bases with no gene match: 7. The CDR3 spans 15 residues. Per the germline V gene, CDR1 is KGHSH and CDR2 is LQKENI. The DNA for the CDR3 is TGTGCCAGCTCACTGGGGACAGGTCCCACCTACGAGCAGTACTTC. Protein product: CASSLGTGPTYEQYF.

The chain is built from TRBV28 and TRBJ2-7; 9 nucleotides line up with TRBD1. CDR1 and CDR2 from the germline V gene are MDHEN and SYDVKM. The CDR3 loop spans 15 amino acids. V trimming: 4 bases; J trimming: 1 base; junction bases outside the gene matches: 5. The CDR3, as DNA: TGTGCCAGCAGTTCACTGGGGACAGGGTCCTACGAGCAGTACTTC. Its translation is CASSSLGTGSYEQYF.

The gene calls are TRBV5-1 and TRBJ1-1; tentatively, D is TRBD1 (6 bases). This CDR3 has 14 residues. Germline V gene data show CDR1 as SGHRS and CDR2 as YFSETQ. Trimming took off 0 bases at V and 3 bases at J, with 9 bases between the two ends. The CDR3 bases are TGCGCCAGCAGCTTGGACAGGGCGGACACTGAAGCTTTCTTT. Translated, it gives CASSLDRADTEAFF.